This is a list of T cell receptor beta chains from one sample in a study of radiation and T cells in renal cell carcinoma. Produced via immunoSEQ multiplex PCR; TCRdb's table is partial and in-frame only. The repertoire holds around 140,000 clones, with about nine tenths as singletons. The sequencing here drew on blood, taken from a patient whose treatment included radiotherapy and nephrectomy. The source of these receptors is a woman in her sixties or seventies with renal cell carcinoma. Each CDR3 is given with its conserved first and last residue.

j_call v_call cdr3_aa
TRBJ2-3 TRBV12-5 CASAATDTQYF
TRBJ2-3 TRBV1 CTSSQVAGGPDTQYF
TRBJ2-3 TRBV6-5 CASSYLAGGTQYF
TRBJ1-2 TRBV19 CASTPGGNYGYTF
TRBJ2-1 TRBV6-1 CASSDLAGVNEQFF
TRBJ2-3 TRBV5-1 CASSHQGGGSTDTQYF
TRBJ2-1 TRBV19 CASRGQGYNEQFF
TRBJ2-1 TRBV6-5 CASSYEITNNEQFF
TRBJ2-5 TRBV5-1 CASSRTAAQETQYF
TRBJ1-4 TRBV18 CASSSGPKRNEKLFF
TRBJ1-1 TRBV15 CATSRDHRGVGARAFF
TRBJ1-2 TRBV29-1 CSVGGAGGYTF
TRBJ2-2 TRBV4-3 CASSQAGAGELFF
TRBJ2-7 TRBV28 CASSPSDRGRVEQYF
TRBJ1-5 TRBV5-1 CASSLEGGNQPQHF
TRBJ2-5 TRBV4-1 CASSSGPPQETQYF
TRBJ1-1 TRBV4-3 CASSQDQGAKNTEAFF
TRBJ2-5 TRBV7-2 CASSPGQGAKETQYF
TRBJ1-2 TRBV19 CASTLPDRGDGYTF
TRBJ1-3 TRBV5-4 CASSTVGSGNTIYF
TRBJ1-1 TRBV7-3 CASSKTGNREAFF
TRBJ2-1 TRBV6-6 CASNRLAGGGDEQFF
TRBJ2-5 TRBV2 CARKGPYQETQYF
TRBJ1-2 TRBV7-9 CASSTGEGYGYTF
TRBJ2-1 TRBV7-2 CASVASGEQFF
TRBJ1-2 TRBV29-1 CSASPETRNGYTF
TRBJ1-5 TRBV30 CAWALGRSGQPQHF
TRBJ2-7 TRBV5-1 CASSSVSGGYEQYF
TRBJ1-2 TRBV28 CAILRGNYGYTF
TRBJ1-5 TRBV19 CASSRQSQGNQPQHF
TRBJ1-2 TRBV2 CASVRSGWTADGYTF
TRBJ1-4 TRBV28 CASSLLSEKLFF
TRBJ2-3 TRBV4-3 CASSLTQASRTDTQYF
TRBJ2-3 TRBV6-5 CASRRTGTDTQYF
TRBJ2-5 TRBV7-8 CASSARRGVQETQYF
TRBJ1-1 TRBV19 CASSIERGTEAFF
TRBJ2-4 TRBV19 CASSMGGNTLLAKNIQYF
TRBJ1-2 TRBV5-6 CASSAPSRSSYGYTF
TRBJ1-1 TRBV25-1 CASSRSGGITEAFF
TRBJ1-1 TRBV30 CAASRGTENTEAFF
TRBJ1-1 TRBV11-3 CASSLTLQGGNTEAFF
TRBJ2-6 TRBV19 CASNSDRSPSGANVLTF
TRBJ1-3 TRBV10-3 CAISEYPSSGNTIYF
TRBJ2-7 TRBV5-6 CASSFRGVGRGREQYF
TRBJ1-2 TRBV6-5 CASSSLTGGYGYTF
TRBJ2-3 TRBV20-1 CSAREVDTQYF
TRBJ1-2 TRBV19 CTSSPADRVYGYTF
TRBJ1-5 TRBV6-5 CASSYGRGFRQPQHF